These T cell receptor beta chains were read from a single sample in a study of radiation and T cells in renal cell carcinoma. This table comes from immunoSEQ multiplex PCR, and its TCRdb copy is limited to in-frame clones, with some not included. This sample yields roughly 130,000 clones, of which more than 70% are seen a single time; around 6% belongs to the top ten. The source was blood, collected from a patient whose treatment included radiotherapy and nephrectomy. The source is a woman aged 70-85 years with renal cell carcinoma. Each CDR3 is given with its conserved first and last residue. The D gene is left open where the match is weak. Clone size is not always given. Where it is, it says once, few, many or a class for expanded clones.

clone_size: .
v_call: TRBV11-3
j_call: TRBJ2-3
d_call: .
cdr3_aa: CASSLGGVGTDTQYF
cdr3_nt: TGTGCCAGCAGCTTAGGGGGGGTAGGAACAGATACGCAGTATTTT

clone_size: .
v_call: TRBV7-2
j_call: TRBJ2-2
d_call: .
cdr3_aa: CASTSRLANTGELFF
cdr3_nt: TGTGCCAGCACCTCTCGACTAGCGAACACCGGGGAGCTGTTTTTT

clone_size: .
v_call: TRBV7-8
j_call: TRBJ1-1
d_call: .
cdr3_aa: CASSQTLNTEAFF
cdr3_nt: TGTGCCAGCAGTCAGACACTGAACACTGAAGCTTTCTTT

clone_size: .
v_call: TRBV5-1
j_call: TRBJ2-7
d_call: .
cdr3_aa: CASSLPGSSYEQYF
cdr3_nt: TGCGCCAGCAGCTTGCCAGGGAGCTCCTACGAGCAGTACTTC

clone_size: .
v_call: TRBV7-2
j_call: TRBJ1-3
d_call: .
cdr3_aa: CASSSGLGGNTIYF
cdr3_nt: TGTGCCAGCAGTTCAGGGTTAGGAGGAAACACCATATATTTT

clone_size: .
v_call: TRBV30
j_call: TRBJ1-5
d_call: .
cdr3_aa: CAWTPGGGREQPQHF
cdr3_nt: TGTGCCTGGACCCCGGGGGGGGGTAGGGAGCAGCCCCAGCATTTT

clone_size: once
v_call: TRBV6-5
j_call: TRBJ2-2
d_call: TRBD1
cdr3_aa: CASRLRTGVTGELFF
cdr3_nt: TGTGCCAGCAGATTAAGGACAGGGGTCACCGGGGAGCTGTTTTTT

clone_size: .
v_call: TRBV7-3
j_call: TRBJ1-4
d_call: .
cdr3_aa: CASSRTIGEKLFF
cdr3_nt: TGTGCCAGCAGCCGAACTATCGGGGAAAAACTGTTTTTT

clone_size: .
v_call: TRBV29-1
j_call: TRBJ2-2
d_call: .
cdr3_aa: CSVRQTNTGELFF
cdr3_nt: TGCAGCGTTAGACAGACGAACACCGGGGAGCTGTTTTTT

clone_size: .
v_call: TRBV19
j_call: TRBJ2-7
d_call: TRBD1
cdr3_aa: CASSKGQGIYEQYF
cdr3_nt: TGTGCCAGTAGTAAGGGACAGGGAATCTACGAGCAGTACTTC

clone_size: .
v_call: TRBV19
j_call: TRBJ1-6
d_call: .
cdr3_aa: CATASRFNFHF
cdr3_nt: TGTGCCACCGCGTCGCGGTTTAATTTCCACTTT